One sample yielded the 9 T cell receptor beta chains listed below, sequenced in a study of molecular identifiers for immune sequencing clone quantification. TCRdb re-derived calls from the PCR reads in MiXCR, one entry per CDR3 protein. The table shows over 600,000 distinct CDR3 sequences, with just under 20% occurring only once. The sample was naive CD8+ T cells from blood, with Jurkat cell RNA spiked in. Subset denoted: FACS-sorted CD8+CD4-CCR7+CD45RA+ naive T cells. The receptor source for this set is a human donor in good health. Some libraries in this study had Jurkat cell RNA spiked in.

The sample holds one count of this clonotype. With a much larger clone just one base away, this may be a read error. The V gene is TRBV7-9, the J gene TRBJ2-3, with 8 bases fitting TRBD2. Germline V lookup: CDR1 SEHNR, CDR2 FQNEAQ (reference sequence). The CDR3 has 17 amino acids. CDR3: CASSPGWAGGGTDTRYF. In nucleotides, the CDR3 is TGTGCCAGCAGCCCAGGTTGGGCGGGGGGCGGCACAGATACGCGGTATTTT.

This clonotype came up many times. This sequence joins TRBV5-1 and TRBJ1-1; 7 positions agree with TRBD1. V was clipped by 1 base and J by 1 base; unmatched bases: 4. The germline CDR1 and CDR2 sequences are SGHRS and YFSETQ. The CDR3 is 15 residues long. CDR3 amino acids: CASSLKQGTNTEAFF. The CDR3 DNA is TGCGCCAGCAGCTTGAAACAGGGGACGAACACTGAAGCTTTCTTT. Drawing the rest from reference TRBV5-1 and TRBJ1-1, the complete variable domain is KAGVTQTPRYLIKTRGQQVTLSCSPISGHRSVSWYQQTPGQGLQFLFEYFSETQRNKGNFPGRFSGRQFSNSRSEMNVSTLELGDSALYLCASSLKQGTNTEAFFGQGTRLTVV.

With respect to this clonotype: A much bigger clone sits one base away, suggesting this may be a read error. The CDR3, as DNA: TGTGCCAGCAGTCACACATCTAGCGGGGACAATGAGCAGTTCTTC. This codes for CASSHTSSGDNEQFF. The V gene is TRBV6-5, the J gene TRBJ2-1; 9 positions agree with TRBD2. The CDR3 runs to 15 residues. J lost 5 bases, V lost 5 bases, and 7 bases had no gene match. Germline V CDR1 and CDR2: MNHEY, SVGAGI.

This clonotype was found many times. The J gene is TRBJ1-5, the V gene TRBV6-2 or TRBV6-3, with D hard to call. This CDR3 spans 13 amino acids. The germline V and J ends were trimmed by 5 bases and 1 base, with 6 bases remaining between them. Germline lookup yields CDR1 MNHEY and CDR2 SVGEGT. The CDR3 protein is CASSTPSNQPQHF. The CDR3, as DNA: TGTGCCAGCAGTACACCAAGCAATCAGCCCCAGCATTTT.

This clonotype has ten or more counts. In DNA, the CDR3 is TGCAGTGCTAGAGTGAAGGGAGGGCGGTACGAGCAGTACTTC. Translation gives CSARVKGGRYEQYF. This sequence joins TRBV20-1 and TRBJ2-7; 7 bases align to TRBD2. Germline CDR1 DFQATT, CDR2 SNEGSKA (reference sequence). V lost 1 base and J lost 4; bases outside the gene matches: 7. This CDR3 has 14 amino acids.

This clonotype has only one observation. Relative to the germline gene, one junction end is altered; a read error may explain this. The CDR3 sequence is CASRWGRGGESQYF. The CDR3 region has the DNA TGTGCCAGCAGGTGGGGGAGGGGTGGAGAGTCCCAGTACTTC. The gene calls are TRBV28 and TRBJ2-5, with TRBD2 matching 7 bases. The length of the CDR3 is 14 residues. Germline values: CDR1 MDHEN, CDR2 SYDVKM.

The rearrangement links TRBV15 to TRBJ2-6; no firm D call. V was trimmed by 1 base and J by 1 base, leaving 8 bases between them. CDR3 size: 16 residues. Germline lookup yields CDR1 LNHNV and CDR2 YYDKDF (reference sequence). CDR3 residues: CATSRVDTSGANVLTF. Here the CDR3 DNA reads TGTGCCACCAGCAGAGTTGACACTTCTGGGGCCAACGTCCTGACTTTC.

This clonotype has a count of ten or more. The V gene is TRBV19, the J gene TRBJ2-7; a weak D match, TRBD1 (6 bases). Trimming removed 1 base from V and 3 bases from J, with 13 bases in between. CDR3 size: 15 residues. Germline lookup yields CDR1 LNHDA and CDR2 SQIVND (reference sequence). The CDR3 nucleotides are TGTGCCAGTAGTATAGCGCAGGGGCTACTCTACGAGCAGTACTTC. Protein product: CASSIAQGLLYEQYF.

This clonotype was detected ten times or more. The rearrangement links TRBV4-1 to TRBJ2-1, with D unclear. CDR3 length equals 17 residues. The V gene's germline CDR1 is MGHRA and CDR2 YSYEKL. Trimming stripped 0 bases from V and 4 bases from J, with 16 bases between. The CDR3, as DNA: TGCGCCAGCAGCCAAGAGGTCGGCTACATAAAGTACAATGAGCAGTTCTTC. This translates into CASSQEVGYIKYNEQFF.